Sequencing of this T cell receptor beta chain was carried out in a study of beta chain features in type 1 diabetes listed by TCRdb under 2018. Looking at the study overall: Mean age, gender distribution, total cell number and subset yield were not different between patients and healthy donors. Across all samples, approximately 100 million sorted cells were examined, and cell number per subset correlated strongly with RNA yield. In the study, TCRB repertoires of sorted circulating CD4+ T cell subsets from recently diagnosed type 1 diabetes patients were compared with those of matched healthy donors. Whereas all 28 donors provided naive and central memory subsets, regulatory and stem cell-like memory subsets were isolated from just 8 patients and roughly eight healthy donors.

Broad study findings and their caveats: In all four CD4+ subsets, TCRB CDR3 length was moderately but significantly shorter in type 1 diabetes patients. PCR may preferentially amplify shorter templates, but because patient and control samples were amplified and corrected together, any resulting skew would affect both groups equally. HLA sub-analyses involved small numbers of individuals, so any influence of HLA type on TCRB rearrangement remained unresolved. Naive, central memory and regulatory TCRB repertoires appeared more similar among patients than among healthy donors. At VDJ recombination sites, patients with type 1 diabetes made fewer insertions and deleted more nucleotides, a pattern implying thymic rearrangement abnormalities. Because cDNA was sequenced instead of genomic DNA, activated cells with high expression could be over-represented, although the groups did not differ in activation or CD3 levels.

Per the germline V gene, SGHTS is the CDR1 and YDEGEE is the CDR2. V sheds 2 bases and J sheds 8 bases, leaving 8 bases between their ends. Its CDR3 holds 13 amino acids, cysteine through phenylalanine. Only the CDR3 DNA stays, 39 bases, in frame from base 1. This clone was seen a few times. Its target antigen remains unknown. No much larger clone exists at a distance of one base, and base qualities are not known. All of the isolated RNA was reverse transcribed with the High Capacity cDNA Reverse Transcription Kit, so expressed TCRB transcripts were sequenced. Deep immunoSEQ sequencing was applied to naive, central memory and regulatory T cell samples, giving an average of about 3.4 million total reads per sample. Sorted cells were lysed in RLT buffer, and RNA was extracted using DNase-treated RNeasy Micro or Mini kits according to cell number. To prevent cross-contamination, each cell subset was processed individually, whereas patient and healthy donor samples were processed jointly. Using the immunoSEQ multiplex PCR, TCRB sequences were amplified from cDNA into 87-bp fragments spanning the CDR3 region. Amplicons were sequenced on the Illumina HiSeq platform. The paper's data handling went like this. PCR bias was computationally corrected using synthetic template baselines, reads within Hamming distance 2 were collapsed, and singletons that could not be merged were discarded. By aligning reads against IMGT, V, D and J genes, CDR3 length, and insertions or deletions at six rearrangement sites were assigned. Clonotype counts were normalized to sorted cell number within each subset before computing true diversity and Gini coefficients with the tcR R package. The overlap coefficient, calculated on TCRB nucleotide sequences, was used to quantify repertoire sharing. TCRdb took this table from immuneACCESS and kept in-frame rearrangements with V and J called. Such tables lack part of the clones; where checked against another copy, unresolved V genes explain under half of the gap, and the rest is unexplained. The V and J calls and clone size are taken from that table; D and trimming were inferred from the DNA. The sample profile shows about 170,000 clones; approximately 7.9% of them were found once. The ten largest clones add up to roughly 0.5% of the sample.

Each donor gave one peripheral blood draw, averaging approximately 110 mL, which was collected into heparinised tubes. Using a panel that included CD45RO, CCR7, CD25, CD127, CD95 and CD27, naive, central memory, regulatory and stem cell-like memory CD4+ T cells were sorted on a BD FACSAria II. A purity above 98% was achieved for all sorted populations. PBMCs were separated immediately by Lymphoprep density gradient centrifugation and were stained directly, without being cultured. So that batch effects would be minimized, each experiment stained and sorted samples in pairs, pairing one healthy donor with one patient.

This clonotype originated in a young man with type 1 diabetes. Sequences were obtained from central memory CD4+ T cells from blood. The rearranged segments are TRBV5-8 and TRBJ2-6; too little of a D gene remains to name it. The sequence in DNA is TGTGCCAGCAGCTTAATTGTCTCCAACGTCCTGACTTTC. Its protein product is CASSLIVSNVLTF.